This T cell receptor (beta chain) was captured in a study of blood T cell repertoires in COVID-19. Study as a whole: Nucleic acid was either cDNA or gDNA, and it came from T cells, B-cell-depleted T cells, or PBMCs.

Original processing methods: Estimates of nucleated cell counts were drawn from the amplification of reference gene primers. The method was immunoSEQ multiplex PCR; TCRdb's version includes in-frame clones alone and lacks a portion of them. That table supplies the V and J calls and clone size; D and trimming were determined from the DNA. The repertoire consists of about 62,000 clones, with 88% occurring once and the leading ten covering around 1.2%. Trimming took off 5 bases at V and 8 bases at J, with 12 bases between the two ends. The CDR3 extends over 12 amino acids. Germline V gene data show CDR1 as MNHNY and CDR2 as SVGAGI (reference sequence).

Sequencing input: peripheral blood. This TCR was sampled from a woman aged 55-75 years with acute or convalescent COVID-19. The V and J genes are TRBV6-6 and TRBJ1-2; tentatively, D is TRBD1 (5 bases). In DNA form, the CDR3 reads TGTGCCAGCAGTATCACGGGGGACGGCTACACCTTC. The encoded protein is CASSITGDGYTF.